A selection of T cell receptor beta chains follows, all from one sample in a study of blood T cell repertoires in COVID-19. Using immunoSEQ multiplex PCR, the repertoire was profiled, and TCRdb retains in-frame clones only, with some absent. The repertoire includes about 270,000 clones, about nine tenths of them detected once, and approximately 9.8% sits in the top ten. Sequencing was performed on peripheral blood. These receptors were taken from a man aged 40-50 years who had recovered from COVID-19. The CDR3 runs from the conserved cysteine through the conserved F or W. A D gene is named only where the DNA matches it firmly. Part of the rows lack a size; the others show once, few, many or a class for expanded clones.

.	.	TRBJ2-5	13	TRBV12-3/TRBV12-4	TGTGCCAGCAGTTCGGGGTACCAAGAGACCCAGTACTTC	CASSSGYQETQYF
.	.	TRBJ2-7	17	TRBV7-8	TGTGCCAGCAGCGTGGCATCCGTTTGGGCCCAGACCTACGAGCAGTACTTC	CASSVASVWAQTYEQYF
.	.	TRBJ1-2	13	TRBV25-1	TGTGCCAGCAGTGATCTCTCCGAGGGATCTTACACCTTC	CASSDLSEGSYTF
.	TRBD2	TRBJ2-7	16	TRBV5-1	TGCGCCAGCAGCTGGACCTTGTCGGGGGGACTTAACGAGCAGTACTTC	CASSWTLSGGLNEQYF
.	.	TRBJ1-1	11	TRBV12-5	TGTGCTAGTGGTCAGACAGCTGAAGCTTTCTTT	CASGQTAEAFF
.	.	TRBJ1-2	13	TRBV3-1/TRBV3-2	TGTGCCAGCAGCCAAGTGTCGTTCTATGGCTACACCTTC	CASSQVSFYGYTF
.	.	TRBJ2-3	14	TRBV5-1	TGCGCCAGCAGCTTCTGGACTAGCACAGATACGCAGTATTTT	CASSFWTSTDTQYF
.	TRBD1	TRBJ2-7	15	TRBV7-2	TGTGCCAGCAGCTCGGACAGGGCGAACTCCTACGAGCAGTACTTC	CASSSDRANSYEQYF
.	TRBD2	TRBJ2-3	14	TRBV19	TGTGCCAGTAGTATGGGACTAGCGACAGATACGCAGTATTTT	CASSMGLATDTQYF
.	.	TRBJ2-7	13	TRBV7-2	TGTGCCAGCAGCTTAGACAGGGCCTACGAGCAGTACTTC	CASSLDRAYEQYF
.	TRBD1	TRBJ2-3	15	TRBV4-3	TGCGCCAGCAGCCAATGGACAGGGAGAGGGGATACGCAGTATTTT	CASSQWTGRGDTQYF
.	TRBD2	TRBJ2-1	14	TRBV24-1	TGTGCCACCTCTTGGACTAGCGGGCGCAATGAGCAGTTCTTC	CATSWTSGRNEQFF
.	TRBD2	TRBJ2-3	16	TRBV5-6	TGTGCCAGCAGCGGAAGGACTAGCGGGAGGTTGGATACGCAGTATTTT	CASSGRTSGRLDTQYF
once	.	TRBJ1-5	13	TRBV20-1	TGCAGTGCTGGTGGGGTCGGGTATCAGCCCCAGCATTTT	CSAGGVGYQPQHF
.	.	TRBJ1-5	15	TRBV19	TGTGCCAGTACCAGCCAGGGACAACGCAATCAGCCCCAGCATTTT	CASTSQGQRNQPQHF